Below are 19 T cell receptor beta chains sequenced from a single sample in a study of shared clonotypes between healthy human individuals. Profiled with immunoSEQ multiplex PCR; TCRdb holds only in-frame clones, not every one. The repertoire consists of more than 2 million clones, with roughly 94% occurring once and the leading ten covering more than 0.1%. Source material: naive CD4+ T cells sorted from blood. Specified subset: CD45RA+ positively selected. The source of these receptors is a man between 18 and 29 years old in good health.

The CDR3 region is CASSPETGSGTEAFF. CDR3 DNA: TGTGCCAGCAGTCCAGAGACAGGGTCTGGCACTGAAGCTTTCTTT. The chain has TRBV6-4 and TRBJ1-1, with TRBD1 matching 7 bases. Germline lookup yields CDR1 MRHNA and CDR2 SNTAGT. The CDR3 spans 15 residues. The V gene end was trimmed by 5 bases and the J gene end by 4 bases; junction bases not matched to a gene: 10.

As regards this clone: This sample also contains other DNA sequences that code for the same CDR3. The rearrangement joins TRBV2 to TRBJ1-3; the D gene is possibly TRBD1 (5 bases). V was pared by 4 bases and J by 0 bases, with 7 bases between. The V gene's germline CDR1 is SNHLY and CDR2 FYNNEI. The CDR3 has 14 amino acids. The chain's CDR3 is CASSGQTSGNTIYF. The DNA for the CDR3 is TGTGCCAGCAGTGGACAGACCTCTGGAAACACCATATATTTT.

The chain couples TRBV19 to TRBJ1-3, with D unresolved. The CDR3 is made up of 14 amino acids. V was trimmed by 9 bases and J by 0 bases, leaving 12 bases between them. Germline CDR1 is LNHDA and CDR2 is SQIVND (reference sequence). The CDR3 sequence: CASRARGSGNTIYF. The CDR3 coding sequence is TGTGCCAGCCGAGCCCGAGGCTCTGGAAACACCATATATTTT. The full variable domain, with the rest looked up from reference TRBV19 and TRBJ1-3, is DGGITQSPKYLFRKEGQNVTLSCEQNLNHDAMYWYRQDPGQGLRLIYYSQIVNDFQKGDIAEGYSVSREKKESFPLTVTSAQKNPTAFYLCASRARGSGNTIYFGEGSWLTVV.

J is TRBJ2-2 and V is TRBV6-1, with 12 bases identical to TRBD1. Germline trimming cut 0 bases from V and 4 bases from J; bases unmatched to any gene: 3. The germline CDR1 and CDR2 sequences are MNHNS and SASEGT. CDR3 size: 17 residues. CDR3 nucleotides: TGTGCCAGCAGTGAAGCGCTGGGACAGGGGGCCACCGGGGAGCTGTTTTTT. Amino acid sequence: CASSEALGQGATGELFF.

The chain's CDR3 is CASSLFGFHTGGLETQYF. As DNA, the CDR3 is TGCGCCAGCAGCTTATTTGGCTTTCATACGGGAGGCCTAGAGACCCAGTACTTC. This chain uses TRBV5-1 with TRBJ2-5; 7 bases match TRBD2. CDR3 length: 18 residues. From germline, CDR1 is SGHRS and CDR2 YFSETQ. V lost 2 bases and J lost 4; bases outside the gene matches: 17.

The CDR3 nucleotides read TGCGCCAGCAGCTTGGTCGTGGGGCGCCGGGAGACTAGCGGGATTTACGAGCAGTACTTC. Translated, it gives CASSLVVGRRETSGIYEQYF. This chain links TRBV5-1 with TRBJ2-7; 11 nucleotides line up with TRBD2. Per the germline V gene, CDR1 is SGHRS and CDR2 is YFSETQ. The CDR3 runs to 20 residues. V lost 0 bases and J lost 4; bases outside the gene matches: 18.

The chain recombines TRBV7-2 with TRBJ1-2; perhaps TRBD1 as D (6 bases). Germline CDR1 is SGHTA and CDR2 is FQGNSA. V lost 1 base, J lost 8 bases, and 11 bases lay in between. The CDR3 length is 13 residues. CDR3 nucleotide sequence: TGTGCCAGCAGCTTAGTCACAGGGCTCGGCTACACCTTC. Protein sequence: CASSLVTGLGYTF.

This chain connects TRBV9 to TRBJ2-7; 7 bases are a match to TRBD2. Germline V CDR1 and CDR2: SGDLS, YYNGEE. The CDR3 is 15 amino acids. After removal of 8 bases from V and 4 bases from J, the junction contained 15 bases not matched to a gene. The CDR3 spells CARGLNSGSTYEQYF. Here the CDR3 DNA reads TGTGCCAGAGGGTTAAATAGCGGGTCGACTTACGAGCAGTACTTC.

In its sample, this clone was seen a few times. The genes are TRBV6-5 and TRBJ2-1; a possible D gene is TRBD1 (6 bases). The V end was cut by 2 bases, the J end by 0 bases, with 8 bases between. CDR1 and CDR2 from the germline V gene are MNHEY and SVGAGI. CDR3 length: 15 amino acids. The CDR3 here is CASSYGQSSYNEQFF. DNA for the CDR3: TGTGCCAGCAGTTACGGACAGAGCTCCTACAATGAGCAGTTCTTC.

The rearrangement uses TRBV5-4 and TRBJ2-7; possible D gene TRBD2, 5 bases. This CDR3 is built from 15 residues. The germline CDR1 and CDR2 sequences are SGHNT and YYREEE (reference sequence). Trimming stripped 4 bases from V and 2 bases from J, with 16 bases between. CDR3: CASSVLSSAAYEQYF. CDR3 bases: TGTGCCAGCAGCGTCTTGAGTAGCGCGGCCTACGAGCAGTACTTC.

Of note for this clone: Other DNA sequences from this sample encode an identical CDR3 as well. V is TRBV18 and J is TRBJ2-5, with D tentatively TRBD1 or TRBD2 (6 bases each). The CDR3 is 13 amino acids. Germline V lookup: CDR1 KGHSH, CDR2 LQKENI. V was cut by 3 bases and J by 5 bases, with 10 bases left in between. The CDR3 coding sequence is TGTGCCAGCTCACCCCTAGGGGGGGAGACCCAGTACTTC. Amino acids: CASSPLGGETQYF.

In its sample, this clone was seen once. Its ends do not fully match the called genes, so a read error is possible. The CDR3 protein is CASSSRDRGRGFF. The CDR3 DNA reads as TGTGCCAGCAGTTCTCGGGACAGGGGGCGCGGGTTTTTC. V and J are TRBV6-1 and TRBJ1-2, with 12 bases lining up with TRBD1. Germline loops: CDR1 MNHNS, CDR2 SASEGT. The CDR3 is 13 amino acids.

DNA for the CDR3: TGTGCCAGCAGTTACTCGGCGGTGGGGTCCTACGAGCAGTACTTC. Translating gives CASSYSAVGSYEQYF. The chain links TRBV6-5 to TRBJ2-7; D not resolved. V was clipped by 0 bases and J by 1 base, with 10 bases between them. The CDR3 is 15 amino acids. CDR1 MNHEY and CDR2 SVGAGI come from the germline V gene.

On this clone: The sample contains more than one DNA sequence encoding this CDR3. The chain recombines TRBV10-3 with TRBJ2-3, with no clear D. V lost 0 bases and J 1 base, leaving 8 bases between the germline ends. This CDR3 spans 15 amino acids. The germline CDR1 and CDR2 sequences are ENHRY and SYGVKD. Here the CDR3 reads CAISESRGGTDTQYF. The CDR3 nucleotides are TGTGCCATCAGTGAGTCCCGTGGAGGCACAGATACGCAGTATTTT.

The chain joins TRBV5-1 to TRBJ2-5; TRBD2 matches at 11 bases. Per the germline V gene, CDR1 is SGHRS and CDR2 is YFSETQ. The CDR3 covers 15 residues. The V and J ends lost 5 bases and 5 bases, in that order; junction bases with no gene match: 8. The CDR3 loop reads CASRPGLAVRETQYF. The CDR3 nucleotides are TGCGCCAGCAGACCGGGACTAGCGGTGAGGGAGACCCAGTACTTC.

V is TRBV19 and J is TRBJ1-1; 7 bases match TRBD1. CDR3 length equals 12 residues. Trimming removed 8 bases from V and 7 bases from J; junction bases left unmatched: 7. The germline V gene has CDR1 LNHDA and CDR2 SQIVND (reference sequence). CDR3 nucleotide sequence: TGTGCCAGTTCCCAGGGACAGCTTGAAGCTTTCTTT. The encoded protein is CASSQGQLEAFF.

The chain links TRBV5-1 to TRBJ1-1; no clear D. V lost 3 bases and J lost 1, with 7 bases in between. CDR1 is SGHRS, CDR2 YFSETQ, per germline. This CDR3 has 13 amino acids. CDR3 nucleotides: TGCGCCAGCAGCTCTCTACCGAACACTGAAGCTTTCTTT. As protein: CASSSLPNTEAFF.

The V gene is TRBV7-9, the J gene TRBJ2-6, with D uncertain. This CDR3 spans 19 amino acids. Germline CDR1 and CDR2: SEHNR and FQNEAQ (reference sequence). V was pared by 2 bases and J by 0 bases, with 17 bases between. The CDR3 bases are TGTGCCAGCAGCTTACGCAAAGGCAGAGCTAGCTCTGGGGCCAACGTCCTGACTTTC. Translated, it gives CASSLRKGRASSGANVLTF. The whole variable domain, remainder taken from reference TRBV7-9 and TRBJ2-6, is DTGVSQNPRHKITKRGQNVTFRCDPISEHNRLYWYRQTLGQGPEFLTYFQNEAQLEKSRLLSDRFSAERPKGSFSTLEIQRTEQGDSAMYLCASSLRKGRASSGANVLTFGAGSRLTVL.

J is TRBJ1-2 and V is TRBV2, with D uncertain. The CDR3 has 15 residues. CDR1 is SNHLY, CDR2 FYNNEI, per germline. The germline V and J ends were trimmed by 1 base and 7 bases, with 16 bases remaining between them. As DNA, the CDR3 is TGTGCCAGCAGTGAAGAAAGGGCGGACCTTCTTGGCTACACCTTC. It is translated as CASSEERADLLGYTF.